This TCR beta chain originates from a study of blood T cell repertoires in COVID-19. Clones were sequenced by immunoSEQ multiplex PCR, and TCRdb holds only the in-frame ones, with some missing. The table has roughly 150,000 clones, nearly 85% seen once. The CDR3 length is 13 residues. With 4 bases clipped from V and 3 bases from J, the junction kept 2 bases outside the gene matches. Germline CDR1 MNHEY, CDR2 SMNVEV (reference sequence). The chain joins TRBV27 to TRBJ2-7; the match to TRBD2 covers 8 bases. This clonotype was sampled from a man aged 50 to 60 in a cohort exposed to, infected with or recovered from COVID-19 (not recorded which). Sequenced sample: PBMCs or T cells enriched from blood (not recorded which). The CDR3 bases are TGTGCCAGCAGTTGGCGGGGGGACTACGAGCAGTACTTC. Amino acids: CASSWRGDYEQYF.